The next 21 T cell receptor beta chains were all read from a single sample in a study of T cells after yellow fever vaccination. TCRdb called the 5' RACE reads again in MiXCR, with one record for every CDR3 protein. The sample has under 600,000 distinct CDR3 sequences; 20% to 25% are singletons. Here the sequenced sample was PBMCs, taken 21 days after the first yellow fever vaccination. These receptors all come from a man aged 18 to 29 who received the YFV17D yellow fever vaccine.

This chain links TRBV30 with TRBJ2-5, with D possibly being TRBD1 (5 bases). The CDR3 totals 15 residues. V was pared by 0 bases and J by 0 bases, with 11 bases between. Germline lookup yields CDR1 GTSNPN and CDR2 SVGIG (reference sequence). The CDR3 coding sequence is TGTGCCTGGAGTGTACACCCAGGGTACCAAGAGACCCAGTACTTC. This codes for CAWSVHPGYQETQYF.

In its sample, this clonotype was seen a few times. This chain uses TRBV12-3 or TRBV12-4 with TRBJ1-2; tentative D call: TRBD1 (6 bases). The V end was cut by 6 bases, the J end by 0 bases, with 11 bases between. The CDR3 runs to 14 residues. CDR3 nucleotide sequence: TGTGCCAGCAGCCGGGCAGGGGCTAACTATGGCTACACCTTC. As protein: CASSRAGANYGYTF.

The V call is TRBV29-1, the J call TRBJ2-3, with 11 bases aligning to TRBD2. The V gene end was trimmed by 3 bases and the J gene end by 0 bases; junction bases not matched to a gene: 2. The CDR3 runs to 15 residues. CDR1 and CDR2 from the germline V gene are SQVTM and ANQGSEA. CDR3 sequence (DNA): TGCAGCGTTGACGGACTAGCGGGCAGCACAGATACGCAGTATTTT. This codes for CSVDGLAGSTDTQYF.

The rearrangement links TRBV4-1 to TRBJ2-1; 7 bases map to TRBD1. CDR1 is MGHRA and CDR2 is YSYEKL in the germline V gene. CDR3 length: 17 residues. Losses at the gene ends were 4 bases for V and 10 bases for J; bases not matched to a gene: 19. The CDR3 protein is CASSRRSRQGTPDEQFF. The CDR3 DNA follows: TGCGCCAGCAGCCGCCGATCCCGACAGGGAACCCCGGACGAGCAGTTCTTC.

This clonotype was observed many times. In DNA form, the CDR3 reads TGTGCCAGCAGCTTAATGGCATCAGATACGCAGTATTTT. Translating gives CASSLMASDTQYF. V and J are TRBV7-3 and TRBJ2-3, with D hard to call. This CDR3 is built from 13 residues. Germline CDR1 and CDR2: SGHTA and FQGTGA. The V and J ends lost 1 base and 4 bases respectively, with 6 bases between them.

The chain combines TRBV7-2 with TRBJ2-7; D not resolved. The CDR3 runs to 13 residues. Trimming removed 3 bases at V and 5 bases at J, with 11 bases between. Germline V gene lookup returns CDR1 SGHTA and CDR2 FQGNSA. CDR3 in amino acids: CASSFDTSHEQYF. In nucleotides, the CDR3 is TGTGCCAGCAGCTTTGATACCAGCCACGAGCAGTACTTC.

This clonotype was found a few times. The V and J genes are TRBV19 and TRBJ2-5; TRBD1 matches 7 bases. Trimming at V came to 3 bases and at J to 6 bases, leaving 4 bases not matched to a gene. The CDR3 totals 13 residues. Looked up from germline, CDR1 is LNHDA and CDR2 is SQIVND (reference sequence). The CDR3 spells CASSIRDSQTQYF. CDR3 DNA sequence: TGTGCCAGTAGTATTAGGGACAGCCAGACCCAGTACTTC. The full variable domain, its missing parts supplied by reference TRBV19 and TRBJ2-5, is DGGITQSPKYLFRKEGQNVTLSCEQNLNHDAMYWYRQDPGQGLRLIYYSQIVNDFQKGDIAEGYSVSREKKESFPLTVTSAQKNPTAFYLCASSIRDSQTQYFGPGTRLLVL.

This chain connects TRBV12-3 or TRBV12-4 to TRBJ1-5; the D is unclear. The CDR3 spans 12 residues. The V and J ends lost 6 bases and 9 bases respectively, with 12 bases between them. The DNA for the CDR3 is TGTGCCAGCAGCCCAGATCCCTGGCCCCAGCATTTT. Amino acids: CASSPDPWPQHF.

J is TRBJ1-2 and V is TRBV5-1; D unclear. Trimming removed 4 bases at V and 1 base at J, with 11 bases between. The CDR3 covers 14 residues. CDR1 and CDR2 (germline): SGHRS, YFSETQ. CDR3 sequence (DNA): TGCGCCAGCAGCGAAACGGACGGTAACTATGGCTACACCTTC. It encodes CASSETDGNYGYTF.

V gene TRBV11-2 combines with J gene TRBJ1-2; D not resolved. Germline lookup yields CDR1 SGHAT and CDR2 FQNNGV. CDR3 length: 15 residues. V dropped 0 bases and J dropped 0 bases, with 8 bases sitting between them. The CDR3 DNA is TGTGCCAGCAGCTTAGATTGGTCACCTAACTATGGCTACACCTTC. Translated, it gives CASSLDWSPNYGYTF.

This clonotype was recorded many times. V and J are TRBV6-1 and TRBJ1-5; no reliable D call. The CDR3 sequence is 15 residues long. Trimming shortened V by 6 bases and J by 2 bases, and 14 bases separated the two germline ends. CDR1 and CDR2 (germline): MNHNS, SASEGT. The CDR3 sequence is CASSPNWVGNQPQHF. CDR3 nucleotides: TGTGCCAGCAGCCCCAATTGGGTGGGCAATCAGCCCCAGCATTTT.

CDR3 region: CASSQGGSNYGYTF. The CDR3 DNA reads as TGTGCCAGCAGCCAAGGAGGTTCTAACTATGGCTACACCTTC. This chain links TRBV4-2 with TRBJ1-2; D not resolved. Germline loops: CDR1 LGHNA, CDR2 YNFKEQ. This CDR3 comprises 14 residues. V lost 1 base, J lost 0 bases, and 6 bases lay in between.

This clonotype was observed a handful of times. The rearrangement joins TRBV5-1 to TRBJ2-4; 9 bases align to TRBD1. Trimming took 2 bases from V and 5 from J; bases not matched to a gene: 5. This CDR3 region has 15 residues. Germline V CDR1 and CDR2: SGHRS, YFSETQ. The CDR3 region is CASSFGTGPQNIQYF. The CDR3 DNA follows: TGCGCCAGCAGCTTCGGGACAGGGCCCCAAAACATTCAGTACTTC. The full variable domain, completed using reference TRBV5-1 and TRBJ2-4, is KAGVTQTPRYLIKTRGQQVTLSCSPISGHRSVSWYQQTPGQGLQFLFEYFSETQRNKGNFPGRFSGRQFSNSRSEMNVSTLELGDSALYLCASSFGTGPQNIQYFGAGTRLSVL.

This chain connects TRBV4-2 to TRBJ1-6, with a tentative D call TRBD1 (5 bases). This CDR3 is built from 17 residues. The ends were cut back, 1 base at V and 6 bases at J, with 16 bases in the middle. The germline V gene has CDR1 LGHNA and CDR2 YNFKEQ. The CDR3 loop reads CASSQVSSGDLNSPLHF. Here the CDR3 DNA reads TGTGCCAGCAGCCAAGTTTCATCTGGGGACCTTAATTCACCCCTCCACTTT.

A few counts support this clonotype. This chain uses TRBV20-1 with TRBJ2-7, with TRBD2 identical over 7 bases. Germline V gene data show CDR1 as DFQATT and CDR2 as SNEGSKA (reference sequence). V gave up 3 bases and J gave up 0 bases; unmatched junction bases: 8. There are 15 residues in the CDR3. In DNA, the CDR3 is TGCAGTGCTAGGCTTCAGCGGGGAGTCTCCTACGAGCAGTACTTC. Translation: CSARLQRGVSYEQYF.

This clonotype has just a few counts. The V and J genes are TRBV2 and TRBJ1-5, with D possibly matching TRBD1 (6 bases). Germline assignment: CDR1 SNHLY and CDR2 FYNNEI. V was shortened by 4 bases and J by 8 bases, with 15 bases between the two germline ends. This CDR3 is 14 amino acids long. CDR3 amino acids: CASSADSGIKPQHF. CDR3 coding DNA: TGTGCCAGCAGTGCGGACAGTGGAATCAAGCCCCAGCATTTT.

In its sample, this clonotype was seen once. This rearrangement joins TRBV20-1 to TRBJ2-7; 9 positions match TRBD1. V was clipped by 6 bases and J by 4 bases; unmatched bases: 4. Germline V gene lookup returns CDR1 DFQATT and CDR2 SNEGSKA (reference sequence). The CDR3 loop spans 12 amino acids. The CDR3 DNA is TGCAGTGCCACCGGACAGGGGTACGAGCAGTACGTC. This codes for CSATGQGYEQYV.

The rearrangement joins TRBV6-4 to TRBJ2-6; unclear D gene. With 8 bases removed from V and 10 bases from J, the gap between germline ends came to 15 bases. This CDR3 is 13 amino acids long. Looked up from germline, CDR1 is MRHNA and CDR2 is SNTAGT. The CDR3 here is CASAAEEGNVLTF. The CDR3 nucleotides read TGTGCCAGCGCCGCAGAGGAAGGAAACGTCCTGACTTTC.

This clonotype has just a few counts. The chain combines TRBV5-1 with TRBJ1-4, with D possibly being TRBD1 (5 bases). The germline V gene encodes CDR1 SGHRS and CDR2 YFSETQ. The CDR3 contains 13 residues. V lost 5 bases, J lost 6 bases, and 11 bases lay in between. The chain's CDR3 is CASRLLGDEKLFF. In DNA form, the CDR3 reads TGCGCCAGCAGGCTGTTAGGGGATGAAAAACTGTTTTTT.

This clonotype was recorded a few times. The chain carries TRBV5-1 and TRBJ1-2; TRBD1 agrees at 7 bases. This CDR3 region has 14 residues. CDR1 and CDR2 (germline): SGHRS, YFSETQ. With V trimmed by 8 bases and J by 3 bases, 10 bases remained unmatched. The CDR3 region has the DNA TGCGCCAGTACGACAGGGACGCGCGACTATGGCTACACCTTC. Translation gives CASTTGTRDYGYTF.

This clonotype was observed a handful of times. This chain links TRBV6-2 or TRBV6-3 with TRBJ2-1; D remains unclear. The germline gives CDR1 MNHEY, CDR2 SVGEGT. The CDR3 length is 13 residues. V lost 7 bases and J 9 bases, leaving 16 bases between the germline ends. The CDR3 bases are TGTGCCAGCACCCCGGTCCGGACGACTGAGCAGTTCTTC. This encodes CASTPVRTTEQFF.